Following are 13 T cell receptor beta chains from one sample sequenced in a study of blood T cell repertoires in COVID-19 (dated by TCRdb to the early 2020s). The library relied on the immunoSEQ multiplex PCR assay. The source is immuneACCESS, and TCRdb retained only in-frame sequences with V and J called. Part of the clones is not carried over; for the studies checked, unresolved V genes explain less than half of this, and the remainder is unexplained. The sample has 90,000 to 100,000 clones on record, approximately 84% of them singletons. The leading ten clones occupy less than 11% of the sample. The sample was peripheral blood. The receptors stem from a man aged 65 to 85 with acute or convalescent COVID-19.

V and J are TRBV7-2 and TRBJ1-1; TRBD1 matches at 11 bases. The CDR3 consists of 14 residues. Losses at the gene ends were 6 bases for V and 5 bases for J; bases not matched to a gene: 5. The germline gives CDR1 SGHTA, CDR2 FQGNSA. The CDR3 DNA reads as TGTGCCAGCAGTAGGACAGGGGGCGTGACTGAAGCTTTCTTT. Protein sequence: CASSRTGGVTEAFF.

The V call is TRBV18, the J call TRBJ1-4; perhaps TRBD1 as D (6 bases). CDR1 is KGHSH, CDR2 LQKENI, per germline. The CDR3 length is 15 residues. The V and J ends lost 6 bases and 6 bases respectively, with 17 bases between them. The CDR3 sequence: CASSPMGTKYEKLFF. CDR3 in DNA: TGTGCCAGCTCCCCGATGGGGACAAAATATGAAAAACTGTTTTTT.

This clone was seen only once. The chain links TRBV3-1 (or the pseudogene TRBV3-2) to TRBJ1-1; weak D call: TRBD1 (6 bases). Germline assignment: CDR1 LGHDT and CDR2 YNNKEL (reference sequence). Trimming shortened V by 1 base and J by 6 bases, and 12 bases separated the two germline ends. The CDR3 is 14 residues long. The CDR3 sequence: CASSQAGALAEAFF. For the CDR3, the DNA is TGTGCCAGCAGCCAAGCAGGGGCACTTGCTGAAGCTTTCTTT.

The chain uses TRBV28 and TRBJ1-4; D is unclear. The CDR3 covers 13 residues. The V and J ends lost 7 bases and 8 bases respectively, with 14 bases between them. Germline CDR1 is MDHEN and CDR2 is SYDVKM. CDR3 residues: CASNLGSLEKLFF. For the CDR3, the DNA is TGTGCCAGCAATCTAGGATCTTTGGAAAAACTGTTTTTT.

The V gene is TRBV7-9, the J gene TRBJ2-2; weak D call: TRBD1 (5 bases). Per germline, CDR1 SEHNR and CDR2 FQNEAQ (reference sequence). The CDR3 extends over 13 amino acids. V gave up 4 bases and J gave up 3 bases, with 6 bases separating them. CDR3 region: CASSSGYTGELFF. As DNA, the CDR3 is TGTGCCAGCAGCTCAGGGTACACCGGGGAGCTGTTTTTT.

The J gene is TRBJ2-1, the V gene TRBV7-3; 11 bases map to TRBD1. Germline V gene sequence: CDR1 SGHTA, CDR2 FQGTGA. Unmatched junction bases numbered 4, after V lost 2 bases and J lost 7 bases. There are 15 residues in the CDR3. The CDR3 sequence is CASSLGQGAGNEQFF. In nucleotides, the CDR3 is TGTGCCAGCAGCTTAGGACAGGGGGCGGGAAATGAGCAGTTCTTC. The whole variable domain, filled in from reference TRBV7-3 and TRBJ2-1, reads GAGVSQTPSNKVTEKGKYVELRCDPISGHTALYWYRQSLGQGPEFLIYFQGTGAADDSGLPNDRFFAVRPEGSVSTLKIQRTERGDSAVYLCASSLGQGAGNEQFFGPGTRLTVL.

In DNA form, the CDR3 reads TGTGCCACCAGTGACCCCGGCACTAGCGGGAGCAAAGCCTACAATGAGCAGTTCTTC. It translates to CATSDPGTSGSKAYNEQFF. The genes are TRBV24-1 and TRBJ2-1; 11 positions match TRBD2. Germline V gene sequence: CDR1 KGHDR, CDR2 SFDVKD. CDR3 length: 19 amino acids. With 4 bases clipped from V and 2 bases from J, the junction kept 12 bases outside the gene matches.

The chain couples TRBV10-3 to TRBJ2-7; 15 bases are shared with TRBD2. V gave up 10 bases and J gave up 3 bases; unmatched junction bases: 4. CDR1 and CDR2 (germline): ENHRY, SYGVKD. This CDR3 is 14 amino acids long. The CDR3 DNA is TGTGCCAGCAGGACTAGCGGGAGGGTCTACGAGCAGTACTTC. This sequence encodes CASRTSGRVYEQYF.

CDR3 in amino acids: CASSVGEASGNTIYF. CDR3 in DNA: TGTGCCAGCAGCGTAGGTGAAGCATCTGGAAACACCATATATTTT. This sequence joins TRBV9 and TRBJ1-3, with D uncertain. Germline CDR1 is SGDLS and CDR2 is YYNGEE. Trimming left V 0 bases short and J 1 base short, with 8 bases between. The CDR3 is 15 amino acids. Based on the CDR3 plus reference TRBV9 and TRBJ1-3, the full variable domain is DSGVTQTPKHLITATGQRVTLRCSPRSGDLSVYWYQQSLDQGLQFLIQYYNGEERAKGNILERFSAQQFPDLHSELNLSSLELGDSALYFCASSVGEASGNTIYFGEGSWLTVV.

The V and J genes are TRBV29-1 and TRBJ2-1, with 10 bases fitting TRBD1. The CDR3 runs to 15 residues. CDR1 SQVTM and CDR2 ANQGSEA come from the germline V gene. Trimming at V came to 6 bases and at J to 8 bases, leaving 13 bases not matched to a gene. The CDR3 spells CSVRDRGGRWDEQFF. The CDR3 coding sequence is TGCAGCGTGAGGGACAGGGGAGGACGTTGGGATGAGCAGTTCTTC.

V usage is TRBV25-1 and J usage is TRBJ2-5; 9 nucleotides match TRBD2. This CDR3 has 15 residues. From germline, CDR1 is MGHDK and CDR2 SYGVNS. The ends lost 6 bases at V and 5 bases at J; junction bases unmatched: 10. The CDR3: CASSPKRGVEETQYF. In DNA, the CDR3 is TGTGCCAGCAGCCCAAAGCGGGGGGTCGAGGAGACCCAGTACTTC. The full variable domain, its missing parts supplied by reference TRBV25-1 and TRBJ2-5, is EADIYQTPRYLVIGTGKKITLECSQTMGHDKMYWYQQDPGMELHLIHYSYGVNSTEKGDLSSESTVSRIRTEHFPLTLESARPSHTSQYLCASSPKRGVEETQYFGPGTRLLVL.

The chain carries TRBV27 and TRBJ1-5, with D perhaps TRBD1 (6 bases). CDR3 length equals 15 residues. The V gene's germline CDR1 is MNHEY and CDR2 SMNVEV (reference sequence). Trimming cost V 5 bases and J 9 bases, with 20 bases left between them. In DNA form, the CDR3 reads TGTGCCAGCAGTCGTACCGGGACATCAGGTAGGCCCCAGCATTTT. Residues: CASSRTGTSGRPQHF.

The CDR3 DNA sequence: TGTGCCAGCAGTGAGAGAACGCAACGGGTCTACACCTTC. It specifies CASSERTQRVYTF. The V gene is TRBV2, the J gene TRBJ1-2; D is ambiguous. The germline V gene has CDR1 SNHLY and CDR2 FYNNEI. This CDR3 has 13 residues. V dropped 3 bases and J dropped 10 bases, with 15 bases sitting between them.